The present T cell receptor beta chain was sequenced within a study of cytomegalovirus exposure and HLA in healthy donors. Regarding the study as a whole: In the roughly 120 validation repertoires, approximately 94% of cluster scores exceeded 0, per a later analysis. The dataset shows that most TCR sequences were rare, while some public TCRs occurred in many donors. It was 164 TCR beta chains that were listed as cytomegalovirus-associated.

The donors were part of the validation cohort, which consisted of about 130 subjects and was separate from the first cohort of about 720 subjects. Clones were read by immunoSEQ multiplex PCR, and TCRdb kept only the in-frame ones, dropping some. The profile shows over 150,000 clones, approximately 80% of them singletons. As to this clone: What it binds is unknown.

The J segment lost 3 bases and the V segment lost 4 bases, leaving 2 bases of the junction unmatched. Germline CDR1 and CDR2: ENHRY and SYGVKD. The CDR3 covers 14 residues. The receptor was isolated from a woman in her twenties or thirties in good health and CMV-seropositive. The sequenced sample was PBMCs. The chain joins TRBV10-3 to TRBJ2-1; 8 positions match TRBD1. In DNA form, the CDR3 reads TGTGCCATCAGTGGGACAGGGAGCTACAATGAGCAGTTCTTC. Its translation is CAISGTGSYNEQFF.